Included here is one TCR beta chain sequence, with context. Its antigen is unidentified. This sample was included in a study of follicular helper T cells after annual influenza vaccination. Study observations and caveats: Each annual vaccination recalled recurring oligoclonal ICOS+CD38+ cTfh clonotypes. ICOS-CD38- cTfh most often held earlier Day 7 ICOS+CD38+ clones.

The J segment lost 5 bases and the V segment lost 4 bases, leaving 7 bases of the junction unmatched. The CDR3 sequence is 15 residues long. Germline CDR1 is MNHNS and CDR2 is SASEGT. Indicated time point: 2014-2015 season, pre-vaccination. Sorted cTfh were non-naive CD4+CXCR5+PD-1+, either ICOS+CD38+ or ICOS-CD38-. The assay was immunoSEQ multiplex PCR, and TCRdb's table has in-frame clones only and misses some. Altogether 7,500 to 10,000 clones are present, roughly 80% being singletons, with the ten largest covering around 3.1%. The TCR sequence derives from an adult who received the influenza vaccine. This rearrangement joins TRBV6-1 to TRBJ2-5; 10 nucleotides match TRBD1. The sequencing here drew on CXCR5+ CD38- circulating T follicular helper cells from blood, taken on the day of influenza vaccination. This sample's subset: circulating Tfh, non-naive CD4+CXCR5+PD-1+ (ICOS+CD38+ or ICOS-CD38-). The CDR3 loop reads CASSVWTGGRETQYF. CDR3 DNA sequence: TGTGCCAGCAGTGTATGGACAGGGGGTAGGGAGACCCAGTACTTC.